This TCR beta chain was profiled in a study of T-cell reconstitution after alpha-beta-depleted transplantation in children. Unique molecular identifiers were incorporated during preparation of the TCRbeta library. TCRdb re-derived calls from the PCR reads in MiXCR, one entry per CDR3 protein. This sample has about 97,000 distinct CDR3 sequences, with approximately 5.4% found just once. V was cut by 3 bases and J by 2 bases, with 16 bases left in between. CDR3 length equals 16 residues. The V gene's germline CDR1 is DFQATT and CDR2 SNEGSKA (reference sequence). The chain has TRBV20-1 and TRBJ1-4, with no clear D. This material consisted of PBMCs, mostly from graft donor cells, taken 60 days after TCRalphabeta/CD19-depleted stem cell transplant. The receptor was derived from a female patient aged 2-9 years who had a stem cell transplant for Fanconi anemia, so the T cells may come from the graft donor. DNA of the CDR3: TGCAGTGCTAGTAGTACCTTCGGGGTCACTAATGAAAAACTGTTTTTT. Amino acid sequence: CSASSTFGVTNEKLFF.